This is a list of T cell receptor beta chains from one sample in a study of blood T cell repertoires in COVID-19. The method was immunoSEQ multiplex PCR; TCRdb's version includes in-frame clones alone and lacks a portion of them. The sample records about 59,000 clones, 75% to 95% being singletons. What was sequenced was peripheral blood. The receptor source for this set is a human donor in a cohort sampled during active COVID-19. CDR3s include the opening cysteine and the closing phenylalanine or tryptophan. D genes are given only for firm matches. Where a row states a size, it is once, few, many or the class of an expanded clone; other rows omit it.

J,V,size,D,CDR3,DNA
TRBJ2-2,TRBV6-5,-,-,CASRGGTENTGELFF,TGTGCCAGCAGGGGCGGGACTGAGAACACCGGGGAGCTGTTTTTT
TRBJ2-1,TRBV25-1,few,TRBD2,CASSESDGRAYNEQFF,TGTGCCAGCAGTGAATCGGACGGGAGGGCCTACAATGAGCAGTTCTTC
TRBJ2-7,TRBV28,-,TRBD1,CASSGQAYEQYF,TGTGCCAGCAGCGGACAGGCCTACGAGCAGTACTTC
TRBJ1-2,TRBV25-1,-,-,CASNMGGTAGYTF,TGTGCCAGCAATATGGGAGGGACGGCTGGCTACACCTTC
TRBJ2-3,TRBV5-4,-,-,CASSSRVLSTDTQYF,TGTGCCAGCAGCTCCAGGGTTCTCTCCACAGATACGCAGTATTTT
TRBJ1-5,TRBV10-2,-,-,CASSESRVTNQPQHF,TGCGCCAGCAGTGAGTCGAGGGTAACCAATCAGCCCCAGCATTTT
TRBJ2-7,TRBV18,-,-,CASSSGFGDEQYF,TGTGCCAGCTCGTCAGGTTTCGGTGACGAGCAGTACTTC
TRBJ2-5,TRBV7-6,-,-,CASSQGGSGSETQYF,TGTGCCAGCAGCCAGGGGGGCTCCGGTTCGGAGACCCAGTACTTC
TRBJ2-2,TRBV5-5,-,-,CASRQGKTGELFF,TGTGCCAGCCGCCAGGGGAAAACCGGGGAGCTGTTTTTT
TRBJ2-3,TRBV28,-,-,CASSPPRDTQYF,TGTGCCAGCAGTCCACCCAGAGATACGCAGTATTTT
TRBJ1-5,TRBV23-1,once,TRBD1,CAIPGTGRFIKPQHF,TGCGCCATCCCCGGGACAGGGAGGTTCATCAAGCCCCAGCATTTT
TRBJ2-3,TRBV9,-,-,CASSPDWNPYTQYF,TGTGCCAGCAGTCCCGACTGGAACCCATATACGCAGTATTTT
TRBJ1-2,TRBV18,-,TRBD1,CASSPGTGNYGYTF,TGTGCCAGCTCACCCGGGACAGGGAACTATGGCTACACCTTC
TRBJ2-1,TRBV29-1,-,-,CSVEKQYNEQFF,TGCAGCGTTGAAAAACAGTACAATGAGCAGTTCTTC
TRBJ2-7,TRBV18,-,TRBD2,CASSPPGGSYEQYF,TGTGCCAGCTCACCTCCGGGGGGATCCTACGAGCAGTACTTC
TRBJ1-5,TRBV6-5,-,-,CASSYGQNNQPQHF,TGTGCCAGCAGTTACGGGCAGAACAATCAGCCCCAGCATTTT
TRBJ2-7,TRBV6-5,-,-,CASSYSSYEQYF,TGTGCCAGCAGTTACTCGTCATACGAGCAGTACTTC
TRBJ2-3,TRBV6-5,-,-,CASKPEPDTQYF,TGTGCCAGCAAGCCCGAGCCCGATACGCAGTATTTT
TRBJ2-1,TRBV6-2/TRBV6-3,-,TRBD2,CASSYKRGGLNEQFF,TGTGCCAGCAGTTACAAGCGGGGGGGGCTCAATGAGCAGTTCTTC
TRBJ2-3,TRBV6-2/TRBV6-3,once,-,CASSSPGSVVWADTQYF,TGTGCCAGCAGCTCACCCGGTTCCGTCGTTTGGGCGGATACGCAGTATTTT
TRBJ1-2,TRBV19,-,TRBD1,CASSTSGTAIYGYTF,TGTGCCAGTAGTACCTCCGGGACAGCGATATATGGCTACACCTTC
TRBJ2-7,TRBV28,-,TRBD2,CASSTKRTSRDF,TGTGCCAGCAGCACAAAACGGACTAGCAGGGACTTC
TRBJ1-3,TRBV6-5,-,TRBD1,CATHRGPSSGNTIYF,TGTGCCACCCACAGGGGCCCAAGCTCTGGAAACACCATATATTTT
TRBJ2-1,TRBV6-5,-,TRBD1,CASTLDRGPANEQFF,TGTGCCAGCACCCTCGACAGGGGCCCGGCCAATGAGCAGTTCTTC
TRBJ2-7,TRBV28,-,-,CASSTADRAYEQYF,TGTGCCAGCAGTACGGCGGACAGAGCCTACGAGCAGTACTTC
TRBJ1-2,TRBV5-6,-,TRBD1,CASSSWPGGIGYTF,TGTGCCAGCAGCTCCTGGCCAGGGGGGATCGGCTACACCTTC
TRBJ1-6,TRBV3-1/TRBV3-2,-,-,CASSQEVVAPLHF,TGTGCCAGCAGCCAAGAAGTCGTGGCCCCCCTCCACTTT
TRBJ1-5,TRBV7-9,-,TRBD1,CASSLARQGDQPQHF,TGTGCCAGCAGCTTAGCCCGCCAGGGGGATCAGCCCCAGCATTTT
TRBJ1-1,TRBV18,-,-,CASSPASGGRNTEAFF,TGTGCCAGCTCACCCGCGTCTGGGGGCCGGAACACTGAAGCTTTCTTT
TRBJ1-2,TRBV5-6,-,-,CASSFWVGGANYGYTF,TGTGCCAGCAGCTTTTGGGTCGGAGGGGCTAACTATGGCTACACCTTC
TRBJ1-2,TRBV21-1,once,-,CASRLRASTGPDYGYTF,TGTGCCAGCAGATTGAGGGCTTCGACAGGGCCGGACTATGGCTACACCTTC
TRBJ2-5,TRBV11-2,-,TRBD2,CASSLERSSGGQETQYF,TGTGCCAGCAGCTTAGAACGTAGTAGCGGGGGGCAAGAGACCCAGTACTTC
TRBJ2-3,TRBV6-5,-,TRBD1,CASSYSTGLSTDTQYF,TGTGCCAGCAGTTACTCGACAGGGCTCAGCACAGATACGCAGTATTTT
TRBJ2-5,TRBV5-1,-,-,CASSYWSGVQETQYF,TGCGCCAGCAGCTATTGGTCGGGAGTCCAAGAGACCCAGTACTTC
TRBJ2-1,TRBV28,-,-,CASRTSLGTGSGNEQFF,TGTGCCAGCCGAACATCACTGGGAACAGGGAGCGGTAATGAGCAGTTCTTC
TRBJ2-1,TRBV11-2,-,-,CASSLGVLDYQQFF,TGTGCCAGCAGCTTAGGGGTATTGGACTACCAACAGTTCTTC
TRBJ2-3,TRBV3-1/TRBV3-2,-,-,CASSLKRGAGGTDTQYF,TGTGCCAGCAGCCTAAAACGAGGGGCAGGGGGCACAGATACGCAGTATTTT
TRBJ2-5,TRBV9,-,-,CASSVAPPGTQYF,TGTGCCAGCAGCGTAGCTCCCCCCGGGACCCAGTACTTC
TRBJ1-3,TRBV30,-,-,CAWTGNTGNTIYF,TGTGCCTGGACAGGGAATACTGGAAACACCATATATTTT
TRBJ1-4,TRBV19,-,TRBD1,CASSRSGGGEKLFF,TGTGCCAGTAGTAGGTCAGGGGGCGGTGAAAAACTGTTTTTT
TRBJ2-7,TRBV6-2/TRBV6-3,-,TRBD1,CASSGNRDRSFYEQYF,TGTGCCAGCAGTGGAAACCGGGACAGAAGTTTCTACGAGCAGTACTTC
TRBJ2-7,TRBV11-3,-,-,CASSNRDKPPYEQYF,TGTGCCAGCAGCAACCGGGACAAGCCTCCCTACGAGCAGTACTTC
TRBJ2-7,TRBV21-1,-,-,CASSTGTEIYEQYF,TGTGCCAGCAGCACTGGGACTGAGATCTACGAGCAGTACTTC
TRBJ1-1,TRBV25-1,-,TRBD1,CASSLQGYTEAFF,TGTGCCAGCAGTCTACAGGGGTACACTGAAGCTTTCTTT
TRBJ1-5,TRBV30,-,TRBD1,CAWSGATGSMNNQPQHF,TGTGCCTGGAGTGGCGCGACAGGGTCTATGAACAATCAGCCCCAGCATTTT
TRBJ2-1,TRBV11-2,-,TRBD2,CASSLDGLAGAYNEQFF,TGTGCCAGCAGCTTAGATGGGCTAGCGGGAGCCTACAATGAGCAGTTCTTC
TRBJ1-2,TRBV5-1,-,-,CASSFGAAQGYTF,TGCGCCAGCAGCTTTGGGGCCGCGCAAGGCTACACCTTC
TRBJ1-1,TRBV3-1/TRBV3-2,-,-,CASSPTGRTNTEAFF,TGTGCCAGCAGCCCCACAGGGCGTACAAACACTGAAGCTTTCTTT
TRBJ2-1,TRBV7-3,once,-,CASSFFQGNNEQFF,TGTGCCAGCAGCTTTTTTCAGGGAAACAATGAGCAGTTCTTC
TRBJ1-1,TRBV6-6,-,-,CASSYEEGTEAFF,TGTGCCAGCAGTTACGAAGAGGGCACTGAAGCTTTCTTT
TRBJ2-3,TRBV28,-,-,CASSWGTSADTQYF,TGTGCCAGCAGTTGGGGGACATCAGCAGATACGCAGTATTTT
TRBJ2-7,TRBV5-1,-,TRBD1,CASSSPPGQGVYEQYF,TGCGCCAGCAGCTCCCCCCCGGGACAGGGTGTCTACGAGCAGTACTTC